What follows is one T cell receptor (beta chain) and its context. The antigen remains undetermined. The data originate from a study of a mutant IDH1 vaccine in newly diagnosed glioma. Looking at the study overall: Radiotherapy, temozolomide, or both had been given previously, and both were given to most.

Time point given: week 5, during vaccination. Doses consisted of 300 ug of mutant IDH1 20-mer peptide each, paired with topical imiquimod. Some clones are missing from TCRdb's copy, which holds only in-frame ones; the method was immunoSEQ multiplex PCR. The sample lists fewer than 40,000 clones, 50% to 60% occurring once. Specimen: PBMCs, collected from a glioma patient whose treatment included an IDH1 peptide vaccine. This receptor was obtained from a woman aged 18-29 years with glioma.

The DNA for the CDR3 is TGTGCCAGCAGCTTACCCGCTGGAGGGGGGTACGAGCAGTACTTC. Translated, it gives CASSLPAGGGYEQYF. The chain links TRBV7-3 to TRBJ2-7; either TRBD1 or TRBD2 may supply D (6 bases each). The CDR3 has 15 amino acids. Germline V gene lookup returns CDR1 SGHTA and CDR2 FQGTGA. V lost 2 bases and J lost 4, with 15 bases in between. Drawing the rest from reference TRBV7-3 and TRBJ2-7, the complete variable domain is GAGVSQTPSNKVTEKGKYVELRCDPISGHTALYWYRQSLGQGPEFLIYFQGTGAADDSGLPNDRFFAVRPEGSVSTLKIQRTERGDSAVYLCASSLPAGGGYEQYFGPGTRLTVT.